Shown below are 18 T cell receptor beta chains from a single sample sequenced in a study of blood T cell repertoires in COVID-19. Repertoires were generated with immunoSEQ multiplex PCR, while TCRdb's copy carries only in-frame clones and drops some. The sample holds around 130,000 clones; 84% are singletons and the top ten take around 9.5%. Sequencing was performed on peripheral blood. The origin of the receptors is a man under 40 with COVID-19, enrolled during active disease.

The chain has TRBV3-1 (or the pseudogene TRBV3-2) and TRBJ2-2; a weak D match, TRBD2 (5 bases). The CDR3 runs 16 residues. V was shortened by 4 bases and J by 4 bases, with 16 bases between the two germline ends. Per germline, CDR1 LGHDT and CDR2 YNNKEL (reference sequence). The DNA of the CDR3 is TGTGCCAGCAGCCTGCTAGCCTTCCGAAGCACCGGGGAGCTGTTTTTT. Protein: CASSLLAFRSTGELFF.

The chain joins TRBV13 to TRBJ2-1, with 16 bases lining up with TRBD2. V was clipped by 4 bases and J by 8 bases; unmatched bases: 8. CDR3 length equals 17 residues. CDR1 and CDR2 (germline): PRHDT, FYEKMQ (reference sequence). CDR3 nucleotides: TGTGCCAGCAGCTCGGGGACTAGCGGGAGGGGAGTAGATGAGCAGTTCTTC. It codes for CASSSGTSGRGVDEQFF.

Here the CDR3 reads CASSSSKGRGRMTPLHF. The CDR3 DNA follows: TGTGCCAGCAGTTCCTCGAAGGGGAGGGGACGGATGACTCCCCTCCACTTT. The chain carries TRBV28 and TRBJ1-6; tentatively, D is TRBD1 (5 bases). CDR1 and CDR2 (germline): MDHEN, SYDVKM. CDR3 length: 17 amino acids. V lost 4 bases and J 13 bases, leaving 26 bases between the germline ends.

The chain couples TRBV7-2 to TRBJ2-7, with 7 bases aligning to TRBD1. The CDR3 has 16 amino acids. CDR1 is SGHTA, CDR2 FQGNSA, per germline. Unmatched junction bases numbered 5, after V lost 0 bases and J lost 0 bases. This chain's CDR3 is CASSLARAGGSYEQYF. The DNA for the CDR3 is TGTGCCAGCAGCTTAGCGCGGGCAGGGGGCTCCTACGAGCAGTACTTC.

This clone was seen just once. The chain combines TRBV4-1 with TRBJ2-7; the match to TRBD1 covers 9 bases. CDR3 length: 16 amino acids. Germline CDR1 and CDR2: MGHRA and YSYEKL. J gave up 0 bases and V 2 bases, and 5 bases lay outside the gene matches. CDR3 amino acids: CASSQPGTGYSYEQYF. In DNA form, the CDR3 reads TGCGCCAGCAGCCAACCAGGGACAGGGTACTCCTACGAGCAGTACTTC.

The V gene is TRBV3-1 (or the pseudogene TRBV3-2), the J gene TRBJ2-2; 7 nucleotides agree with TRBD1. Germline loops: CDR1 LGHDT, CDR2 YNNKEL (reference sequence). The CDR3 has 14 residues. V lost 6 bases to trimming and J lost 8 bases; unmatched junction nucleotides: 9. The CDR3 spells CASRGGQVAGELFF. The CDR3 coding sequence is TGTGCCAGCAGGGGTGGACAGGTAGCTGGGGAGCTGTTTTTT.

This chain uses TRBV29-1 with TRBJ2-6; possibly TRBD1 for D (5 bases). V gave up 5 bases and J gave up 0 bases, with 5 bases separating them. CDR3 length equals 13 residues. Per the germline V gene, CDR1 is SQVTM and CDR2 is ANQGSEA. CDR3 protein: CSVQGSGANVLTF. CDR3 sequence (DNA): TGCAGCGTTCAGGGCTCTGGGGCCAACGTCCTGACTTTC.

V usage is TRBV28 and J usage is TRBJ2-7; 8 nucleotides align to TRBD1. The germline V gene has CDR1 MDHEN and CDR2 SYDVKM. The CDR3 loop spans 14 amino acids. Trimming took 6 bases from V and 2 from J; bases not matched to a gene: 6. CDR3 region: CASRTRDRPYEQYF. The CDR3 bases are TGTGCCAGCAGGACCCGGGACAGGCCCTACGAGCAGTACTTC.

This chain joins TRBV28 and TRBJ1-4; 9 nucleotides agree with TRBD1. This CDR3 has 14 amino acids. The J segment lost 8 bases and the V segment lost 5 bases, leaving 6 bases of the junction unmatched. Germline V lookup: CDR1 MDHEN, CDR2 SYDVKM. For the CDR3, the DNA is TGTGCCAGCAGTCCACCACAGGGGGCGGAAAAACTGTTTTTT. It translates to CASSPPQGAEKLFF.

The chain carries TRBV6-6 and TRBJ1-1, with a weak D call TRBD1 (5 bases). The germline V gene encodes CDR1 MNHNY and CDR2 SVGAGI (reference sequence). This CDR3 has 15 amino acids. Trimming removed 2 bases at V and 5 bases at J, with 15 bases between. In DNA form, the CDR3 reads TGTGCCAGCAGTTACAAGTGGGGGGATAGGACTGAAGCTTTCTTT. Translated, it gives CASSYKWGDRTEAFF.

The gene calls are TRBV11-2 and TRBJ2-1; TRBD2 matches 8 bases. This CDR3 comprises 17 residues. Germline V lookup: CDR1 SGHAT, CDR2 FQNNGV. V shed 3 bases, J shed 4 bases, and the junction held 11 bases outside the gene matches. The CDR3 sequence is CASSLRRREGGYNEQFF. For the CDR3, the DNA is TGTGCCAGCAGCTTGCGGAGACGGGAGGGTGGTTACAATGAGCAGTTCTTC. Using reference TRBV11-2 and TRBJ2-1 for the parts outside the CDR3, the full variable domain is EAGVAQSPRYKIIEKRQSVAFWCNPISGHATLYWYQQILGQGPKLLIQFQNNGVVDDSQLPKDRFSAERLKGVDSTLKIQPAKLEDSAVYLCASSLRRREGGYNEQFFGPGTRLTVL.

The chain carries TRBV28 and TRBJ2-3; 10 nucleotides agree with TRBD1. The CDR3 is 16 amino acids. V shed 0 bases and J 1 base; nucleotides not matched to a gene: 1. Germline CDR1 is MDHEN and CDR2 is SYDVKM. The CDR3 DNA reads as TGTGCCAGCAGTTTATGGGGGACAGGGGGCACAGATACGCAGTATTTT. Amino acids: CASSLWGTGGTDTQYF.

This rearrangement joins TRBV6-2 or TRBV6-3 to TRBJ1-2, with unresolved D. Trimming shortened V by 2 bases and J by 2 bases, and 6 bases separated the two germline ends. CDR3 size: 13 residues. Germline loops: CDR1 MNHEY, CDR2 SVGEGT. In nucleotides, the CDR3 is TGTGCCAGCAGTTACACCCGGAACTATGGCTACACCTTC. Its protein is CASSYTRNYGYTF.

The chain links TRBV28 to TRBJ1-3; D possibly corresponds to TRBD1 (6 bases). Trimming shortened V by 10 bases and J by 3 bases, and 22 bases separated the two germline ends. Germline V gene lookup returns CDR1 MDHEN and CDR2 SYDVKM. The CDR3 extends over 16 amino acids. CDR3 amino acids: CATVTWYRAVGNTIYF. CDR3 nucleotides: TGTGCCACCGTGACTTGGTACAGGGCTGTTGGAAACACCATATATTTT.

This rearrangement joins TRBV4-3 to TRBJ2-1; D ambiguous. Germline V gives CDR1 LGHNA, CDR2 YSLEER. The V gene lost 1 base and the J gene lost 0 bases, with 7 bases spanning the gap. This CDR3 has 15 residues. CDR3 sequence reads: CASSQGRISYNEQFF. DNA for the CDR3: TGCGCCAGCAGCCAAGGGCGGATCTCCTACAATGAGCAGTTCTTC.

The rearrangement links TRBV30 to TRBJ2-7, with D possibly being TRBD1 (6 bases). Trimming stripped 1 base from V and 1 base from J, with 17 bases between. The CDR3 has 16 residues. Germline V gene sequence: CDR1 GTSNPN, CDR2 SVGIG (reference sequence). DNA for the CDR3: TGTGCCTGGAGTGATCCCCCGGGACACTATTCCTACGAGCAGTACTTC. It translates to CAWSDPPGHYSYEQYF.

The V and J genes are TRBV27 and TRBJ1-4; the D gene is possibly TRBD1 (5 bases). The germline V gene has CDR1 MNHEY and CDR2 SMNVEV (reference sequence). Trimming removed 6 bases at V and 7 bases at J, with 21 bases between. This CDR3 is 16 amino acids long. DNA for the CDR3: TGTGCCAGCAGCAACTTCCCGCCAGGGTCCGGTGAAAAACTGTTTTTT. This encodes CASSNFPPGSGEKLFF.

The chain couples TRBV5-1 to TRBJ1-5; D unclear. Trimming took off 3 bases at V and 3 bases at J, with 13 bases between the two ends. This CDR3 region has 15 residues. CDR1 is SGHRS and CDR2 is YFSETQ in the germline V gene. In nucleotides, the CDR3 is TGCGCCAGCAGCTCGGACGGGGATTTCAATCAGCCCCAGCATTTT. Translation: CASSSDGDFNQPQHF.